Presented here are 8 T cell receptor beta chains from one specimen sequenced in a study of T cell responses to AZD1222 COVID-19 vaccine. The repertoire was sequenced with immunoSEQ multiplex PCR; TCRdb's copy has only in-frame clones and lacks some. The sample records 150,000 to 200,000 clones, about 91% being singletons. The material was peripheral blood, obtained 28 days after the second AZD1222 dose. These receptors originate from an adult who received the AZD1222 COVID-19 vaccine.

The V and J genes are TRBV28 and TRBJ1-5; no clear D gene. The V gene's germline CDR1 is MDHEN and CDR2 SYDVKM. Deletions cut 6 bases from V and 4 bases from J, with 7 bases between. The CDR3 spans 12 residues. The DNA for the CDR3 is TGTGCCAGCAGACTGGGGAATCAGCCCCAGCATTTT. This codes for CASRLGNQPQHF.

The chain links TRBV7-2 to TRBJ2-2, with D tentatively TRBD1 or TRBD2 (5 bases each). V was trimmed by 2 bases and J by 5 bases, leaving 18 bases between them. The CDR3 length is 17 residues. Germline V lookup: CDR1 SGHTA, CDR2 FQGNSA. The CDR3 DNA follows: TGTGCCAGCAGCTTACAAGGGACCCACACGGGGACCGGGGAGCTGTTTTTT. The encoded protein is CASSLQGTHTGTGELFF.

The sample holds one count of this clone. J is TRBJ2-5 and V is TRBV11-2, with a possible D match to TRBD2 (7 bases). The V end was cut by 4 bases, the J end by 5 bases, with 17 bases between. Per the germline V gene, CDR1 is SGHAT and CDR2 is FQNNGV. This CDR3 is 15 amino acids long. The CDR3 protein is CASSSIWGGGETQYF. CDR3 DNA: TGTGCCAGCAGCTCGATCTGGGGGGGCGGGGAGACCCAGTACTTC.

This chain joins TRBV9 and TRBJ2-2; TRBD2 aligns across 7 bases. V lost 4 bases and J lost 0; bases outside the gene matches: 12. The CDR3 extends over 18 amino acids. Germline V gene sequence: CDR1 SGDLS, CDR2 YYNGEE. Here the CDR3 reads CASSPLGIAGANTGELFF. The DNA of the CDR3 is TGTGCCAGCAGCCCCCTAGGGATAGCGGGTGCGAACACCGGGGAGCTGTTTTTT. Full variable domain (outside the CDR3, taken from reference TRBV9 and TRBJ2-2): DSGVTQTPKHLITATGQRVTLRCSPRSGDLSVYWYQQSLDQGLQFLIQYYNGEERAKGNILERFSAQQFPDLHSELNLSSLELGDSALYFCASSPLGIAGANTGELFFGEGSRLTVL.

The J gene is TRBJ2-1, the V gene TRBV29-1, with 7 nucleotides matching TRBD1. There are 14 residues in the CDR3. The germline V gene encodes CDR1 SQVTM and CDR2 ANQGSEA. J lost 2 bases, V lost 4 bases, and 5 bases had no gene match. The CDR3 sequence: CSVGVTGAYNEQFF. CDR3 bases: TGCAGCGTTGGGGTAACAGGGGCCTACAATGAGCAGTTCTTC.

The chain couples TRBV6-2 or TRBV6-3 to TRBJ1-6; the D gene is possibly TRBD1 (5 bases). Germline V lookup: CDR1 MNHEY, CDR2 SVGEGT. This CDR3 spans 14 amino acids. V lost 6 bases and J lost 5, with 11 bases in between. CDR3 protein: CASSDGTDNSPLHF. The CDR3 DNA follows: TGTGCCAGCAGCGACGGGACGGATAATTCACCCCTCCACTTT.

The chain has TRBV6-5 and TRBJ1-5, with 7 bases that match TRBD1. Trimming at V came to 5 bases and at J to 4 bases, leaving 5 bases not matched to a gene. In germline, CDR1 is MNHEY, CDR2 SVGAGI. The CDR3 length is 14 residues. The CDR3 nucleotides read TGTGCCAGCAGTACAGGGGAGGGAAATCAGCCCCAGCATTTT. It yields the protein CASSTGEGNQPQHF.

The V gene is TRBV28, the J gene TRBJ1-1; perhaps TRBD1 as D (5 bases). Trimming took off 11 bases at V and 6 bases at J, with 16 bases between the two ends. The germline V gene has CDR1 MDHEN and CDR2 SYDVKM. The CDR3 is 12 amino acids. The CDR3 spells CAVRGGRAEAFF. In DNA form, the CDR3 reads TGTGCCGTCCGGGGAGGCAGGGCTGAAGCTTTCTTT. Filled out from reference TRBV28 and TRBJ1-1, the complete variable domain reads DVKVTQSSRYLVKRTGEKVFLECVQDMDHENMFWYRQDPGLGLRLIYFSYDVKMKEKGDIPEGYSVSREKKERFSLILESASTNQTSMYLCAVRGGRAEAFFGQGTRLTVV.